These 12 T cell receptor beta chains originate from one sample sequenced in a study of shared clonotypes between healthy human individuals. Generated by immunoSEQ multiplex PCR, the TCRdb table keeps only in-frame clones and is missing some. The table records under 2,000,000 clones, 85% to 95% of them present only once. Naive CD8 cells, CD45RO-negative and positively selected for CCR7, excluded terminally differentiated effector memory CD45RA+ cells. Sample: naive CD8+ T cells sorted from blood. The receptors come from a man younger than 30 in good health.

The genes are TRBV27 and TRBJ2-3; 11 bases fit TRBD2. The germline V gene has CDR1 MNHEY and CDR2 SMNVEV (reference sequence). V shed 2 bases, J shed 4 bases, and the junction held 14 bases outside the gene matches. This CDR3 comprises 19 residues. The chain's CDR3 is CASSLHQTSSGRWADTQYF. CDR3 sequence (DNA): TGTGCCAGCAGTTTACACCAAACGTCTAGCGGGAGGTGGGCAGATACGCAGTATTTT.

V is TRBV18 and J is TRBJ2-1; TRBD2 aligns across 7 bases. Per the germline V gene, CDR1 is KGHSH and CDR2 is LQKENI. CDR3 size: 12 residues. V was pared by 3 bases and J by 10 bases, with 3 bases of the junction left unmatched. CDR3 bases: TGTGCCAGCTCACCGGGGGGGATCGAGCAGTTCTTC. This encodes CASSPGGIEQFF.

This chain joins TRBV6-5 and TRBJ1-2; TRBD1 matches at 8 bases. The CDR3 runs to 14 residues. CDR1 and CDR2 (germline): MNHEY, SVGAGI. After removal of 5 bases from V and 5 bases from J, the junction contained 7 bases not matched to a gene. The CDR3 DNA sequence: TGTGCCAGCAGTCTCCGGACAGGGAAATATGGCTACACCTTC. This gives the protein CASSLRTGKYGYTF.

This chain connects TRBV27 to TRBJ2-7; TRBD2 agrees at 12 bases. This CDR3 has 15 residues. CDR1 and CDR2 (germline): MNHEY, SMNVEV (reference sequence). V gave up 0 bases and J gave up 7 bases; unmatched junction bases: 4. CDR3 protein: CASSLSLTSGGEQYF. The CDR3 nucleotides read TGTGCCAGCAGTTTATCGCTGACTAGCGGGGGAGAGCAGTACTTC.

Only one count was recorded for this clone. The DNA for the CDR3 is TGTGCCAGTGCTATAGCGGGAACCGGGGAGCTGTTTTTT. Translated: CASAIAGTGELFF. The chain links TRBV19 to TRBJ2-2; 8 bases are a match to TRBD2. Germline V lookup: CDR1 LNHDA, CDR2 SQIVND (reference sequence). With 8 bases clipped from V and 5 bases from J, the junction kept 4 bases outside the gene matches. CDR3 length equals 13 residues.

In nucleotides, the CDR3 is TGTGCCAGCATTGCAAACACAGATACGCAGTATTTT. Amino acid sequence: CASIANTDTQYF. The chain is built from TRBV6-1 and TRBJ2-3; no definite D call. The CDR3 is 12 residues long. Trimming took off 7 bases at V and 2 bases at J, with 7 bases between the two ends. The germline V gene encodes CDR1 MNHNS and CDR2 SASEGT.

This chain links TRBV30 with TRBJ1-1, with 7 bases aligning to TRBD1. J gave up 1 base and V 3 bases, and 5 bases lay outside the gene matches. Germline values: CDR1 GTSNPN, CDR2 SVGIG (reference sequence). The CDR3 sequence is 14 residues long. The CDR3 region is CAWSLDRENTEAFF. CDR3 in DNA: TGTGCCTGGAGCCTAGACAGGGAGAACACTGAAGCTTTCTTT. Full variable domain (outside the CDR3, taken from reference TRBV30 and TRBJ1-1): SQTIHQWPATLVQPVGSPLSLECTVEGTSNPNLYWYRQAAGRGLQLLFYSVGIGQISSEVPQNLSASRPQDRQFILSSKKLLLSDSGFYLCAWSLDRENTEAFFGQGTRLTVV.

This clone showed up just once. The chain couples TRBV7-9 to TRBJ2-3; D gene uncertain. The V gene's germline CDR1 is SEHNR and CDR2 FQNEAQ (reference sequence). There are 17 residues in the CDR3. V shed 3 bases and J shed 5 bases, with 21 bases lying between them. In DNA, the CDR3 is TGTGCCAGCAGCTTCCCGGCTCGGGCTGGGGATCTAGATACGCAGTATTTT. Translation: CASSFPARAGDLDTQYF.

The rearrangement links TRBV6-5 to TRBJ2-7; D may be TRBD2 (6 bases). Trimming stripped 0 bases from V and 6 bases from J, with 18 bases between. The CDR3 extends over 16 amino acids. In germline, CDR1 is MNHEY, CDR2 SVGAGI. The chain's CDR3 is CASSYSRPSGGLEQYF. Written as DNA, the CDR3 is TGTGCCAGCAGTTACTCGAGACCTTCCGGGGGACTCGAGCAGTACTTC.

This chain links TRBV6-5 with TRBJ1-2; possible D gene TRBD1, 5 bases. The ends were cut back, 0 bases at V and 7 bases at J, with 18 bases in the middle. Germline lookup yields CDR1 MNHEY and CDR2 SVGAGI. This CDR3 comprises 16 residues. Here the CDR3 DNA reads TGTGCCAGCAGTTACTCGTATCGGGACCAACCGTCTGGCTACACCTTC. This gives the protein CASSYSYRDQPSGYTF.

The chain has TRBV7-8 and TRBJ2-1; 9 bases are shared with TRBD2. The CDR3 length is 18 residues. CDR1 is SGHVS and CDR2 is FQNEAQ in the germline V gene. J was trimmed by 5 bases and V by 0 bases; bases with no gene match: 11. CDR3 DNA sequence: TGTGCCAGCAGCTTAGCGCTCGTTGGCGGGAGGGCCGACAATGAGCAGTTCTTC. It encodes CASSLALVGGRADNEQFF.

The chain is built from TRBV11-2 and TRBJ2-7, with 11 bases fitting TRBD2. Germline-derived CDR1 and CDR2 are SGHAT and FQNNGV. The trim removed 0 bases at V and 3 bases at J, leaving 10 bases unmatched. This CDR3 has 18 amino acids. CDR3 in DNA: TGTGCCAGCAGCTTAGAGGTAGCGGGGGGGCGGCTGCGCTACGAGCAGTACTTC. It encodes CASSLEVAGGRLRYEQYF.